This TCR beta chain comes out of a study of blood T cell repertoires in COVID-19. Study-level information: Samples of COVID-19 (acute and convalescent) were obtained from the United States, Italy and Spain.

The repertoire was sequenced with immunoSEQ multiplex PCR; TCRdb's copy has only in-frame clones and lacks some. The sample consists of under 300,000 clones, 81% of them appearing once. V shed 1 base and J shed 9 bases, with 10 bases lying between them. CDR3 length: 13 residues. CDR1 LNHDA and CDR2 SQIVND come from the germline V gene (reference sequence). This chain uses TRBV19 with TRBJ2-1; weak D call: TRBD2 (5 bases). This sequence was found in a woman aged 55-70 years with active or convalescent COVID-19. Sequencing was carried out using peripheral blood. This CDR3 reads CASSIVRGFEQFF. Here the CDR3 DNA reads TGTGCCAGTAGTATAGTTCGCGGGTTTGAGCAGTTCTTC.